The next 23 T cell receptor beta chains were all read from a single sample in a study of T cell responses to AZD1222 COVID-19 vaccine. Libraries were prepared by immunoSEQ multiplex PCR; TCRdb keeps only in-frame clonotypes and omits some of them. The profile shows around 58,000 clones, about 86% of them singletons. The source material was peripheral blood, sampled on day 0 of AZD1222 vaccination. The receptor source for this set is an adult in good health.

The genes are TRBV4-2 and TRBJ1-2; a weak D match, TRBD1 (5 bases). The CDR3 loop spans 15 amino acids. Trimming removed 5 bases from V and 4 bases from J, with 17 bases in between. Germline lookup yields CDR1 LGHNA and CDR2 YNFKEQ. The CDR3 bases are TGTGCCAGCAGCTATTCCCGGGACGGATCCTATGGCTACACCTTC. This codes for CASSYSRDGSYGYTF.

CDR3 amino acids: CASSLARETQYF. The CDR3 DNA reads as TGTGCCAGCAGCTTAGCGAGGGAGACCCAGTACTTC. This chain connects TRBV11-2 to TRBJ2-5; D remains ambiguous. V was trimmed by 1 base and J by 5 bases, leaving 5 bases between them. CDR1 is SGHAT, CDR2 FQNNGV, per germline. This CDR3 region has 12 residues.

The CDR3 here is CASSTLGQGGWNTEAFF. The CDR3, as DNA: TGTGCCAGTAGTACCTTGGGACAGGGAGGATGGAACACTGAAGCTTTCTTT. The rearrangement joins TRBV19 to TRBJ1-1, with 9 bases lining up with TRBD1. V shed 4 bases, J shed 1 base, and the junction held 10 bases outside the gene matches. Germline values: CDR1 LNHDA, CDR2 SQIVND (reference sequence). The CDR3 runs to 17 residues.

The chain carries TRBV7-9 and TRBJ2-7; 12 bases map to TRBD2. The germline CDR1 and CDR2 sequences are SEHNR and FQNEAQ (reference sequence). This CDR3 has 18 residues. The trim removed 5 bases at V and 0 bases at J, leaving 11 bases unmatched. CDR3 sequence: CASSPPTSGRYVSYEQYF. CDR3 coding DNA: TGTGCCAGCAGCCCGCCAACTAGCGGGAGGTACGTCTCCTACGAGCAGTACTTC.

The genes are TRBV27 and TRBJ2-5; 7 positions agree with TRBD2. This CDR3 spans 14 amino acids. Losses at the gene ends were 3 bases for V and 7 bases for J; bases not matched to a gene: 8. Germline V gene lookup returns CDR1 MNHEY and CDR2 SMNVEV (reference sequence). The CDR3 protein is CASSLGRGSATQYF. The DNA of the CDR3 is TGTGCCAGCAGTTTGGGGCGGGGGTCAGCGACCCAGTACTTC.

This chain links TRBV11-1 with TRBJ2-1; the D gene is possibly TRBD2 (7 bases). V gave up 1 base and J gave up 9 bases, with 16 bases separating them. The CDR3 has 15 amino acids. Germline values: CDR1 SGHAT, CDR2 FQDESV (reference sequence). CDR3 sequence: CASSLVLMAGAEQFF. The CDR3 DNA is TGTGCCAGCAGCTTAGTCCTAATGGCGGGGGCTGAGCAGTTCTTC.

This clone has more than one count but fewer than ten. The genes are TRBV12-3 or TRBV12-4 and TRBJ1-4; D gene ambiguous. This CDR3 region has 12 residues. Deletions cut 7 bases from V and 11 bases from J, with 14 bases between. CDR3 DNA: TGTGCCAGCACCTTGGTCGCGAGGAAACTGTTTTTT. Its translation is CASTLVARKLFF.

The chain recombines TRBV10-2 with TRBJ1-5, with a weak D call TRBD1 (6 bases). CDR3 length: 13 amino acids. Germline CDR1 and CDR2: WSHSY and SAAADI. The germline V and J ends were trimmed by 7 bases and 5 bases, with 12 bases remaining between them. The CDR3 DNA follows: TGCGCCAGCAAGGACCCAGGGGATCAGCCCCAGCATTTT. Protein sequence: CASKDPGDQPQHF.

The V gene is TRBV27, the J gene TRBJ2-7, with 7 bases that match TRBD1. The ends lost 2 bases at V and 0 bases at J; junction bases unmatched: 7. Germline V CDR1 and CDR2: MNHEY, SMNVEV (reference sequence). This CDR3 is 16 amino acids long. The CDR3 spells CASSLTGTENSYEQYF. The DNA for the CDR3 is TGTGCCAGCAGTTTAACCGGGACAGAAAACTCCTACGAGCAGTACTTC.

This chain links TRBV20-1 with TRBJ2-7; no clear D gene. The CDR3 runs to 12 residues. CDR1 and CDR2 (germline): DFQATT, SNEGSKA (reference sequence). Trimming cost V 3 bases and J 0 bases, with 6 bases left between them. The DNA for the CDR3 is TGCAGTGCTAGTGGTTCCTCCTACGAGCAGTACTTC. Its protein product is CSASGSSYEQYF.

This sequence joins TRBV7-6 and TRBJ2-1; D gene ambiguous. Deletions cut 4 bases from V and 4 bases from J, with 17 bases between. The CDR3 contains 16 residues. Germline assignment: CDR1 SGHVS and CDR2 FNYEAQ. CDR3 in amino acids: CASSSRAPSPYNEQFF. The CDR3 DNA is TGTGCCAGCAGCTCCCGGGCCCCTTCCCCTTACAATGAGCAGTTCTTC.

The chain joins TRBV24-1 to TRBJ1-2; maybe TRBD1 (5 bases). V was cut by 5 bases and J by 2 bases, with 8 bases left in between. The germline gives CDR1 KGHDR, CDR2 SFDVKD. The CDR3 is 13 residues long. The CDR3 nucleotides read TGTGCCACCAGTGGAGGGGCGAACTATGGCTACACCTTC. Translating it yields CATSGGANYGYTF.

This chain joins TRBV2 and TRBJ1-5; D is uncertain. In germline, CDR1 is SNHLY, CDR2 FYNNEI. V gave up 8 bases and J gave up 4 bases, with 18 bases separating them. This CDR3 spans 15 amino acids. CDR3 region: CASSGNSIVNQPQHF. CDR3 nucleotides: TGTGCCAGCTCGGGGAACAGCATAGTTAATCAGCCCCAGCATTTT.

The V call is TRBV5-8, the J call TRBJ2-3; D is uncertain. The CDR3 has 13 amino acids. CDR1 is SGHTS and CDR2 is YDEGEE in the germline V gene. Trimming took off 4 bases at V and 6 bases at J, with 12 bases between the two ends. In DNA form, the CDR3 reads TGTGCCAGCAGCATTTTATGGTCCGATACGCAGTATTTT. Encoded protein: CASSILWSDTQYF.

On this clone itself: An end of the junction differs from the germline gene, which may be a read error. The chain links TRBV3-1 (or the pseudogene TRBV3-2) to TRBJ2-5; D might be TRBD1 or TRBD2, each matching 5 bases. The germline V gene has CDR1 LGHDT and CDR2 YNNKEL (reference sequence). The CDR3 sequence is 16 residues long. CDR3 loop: CASTQGIGTAQETQYF. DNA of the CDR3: TGTGCCAGCACCCAAGGAATTGGGACCGCTCAAGAGACCCAGTACTTC.

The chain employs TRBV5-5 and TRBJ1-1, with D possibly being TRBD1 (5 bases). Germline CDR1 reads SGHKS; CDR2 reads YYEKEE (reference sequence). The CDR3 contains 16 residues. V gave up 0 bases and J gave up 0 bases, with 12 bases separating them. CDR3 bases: TGTGCCAGCAGCTTGGCTTGGGGGTCTGTGAACACTGAAGCTTTCTTT. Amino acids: CASSLAWGSVNTEAFF.

CDR3 DNA: TGTGCCACCAGTGATCCTGGACTACCGGGGGAGACCCAGTACTTC. It yields the protein CATSDPGLPGETQYF. This rearrangement joins TRBV24-1 to TRBJ2-5; D may be TRBD2 (6 bases). CDR1 KGHDR and CDR2 SFDVKD come from the germline V gene. The V and J ends lost 3 bases and 5 bases respectively, with 15 bases between them. The length of the CDR3 is 15 residues.

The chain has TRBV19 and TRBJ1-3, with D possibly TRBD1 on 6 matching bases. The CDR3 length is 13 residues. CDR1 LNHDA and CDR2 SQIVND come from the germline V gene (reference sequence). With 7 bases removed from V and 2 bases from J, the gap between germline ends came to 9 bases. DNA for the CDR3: TGTGCCAGTATTACAGGGACTGGAAACACCATATATTTT. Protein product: CASITGTGNTIYF.

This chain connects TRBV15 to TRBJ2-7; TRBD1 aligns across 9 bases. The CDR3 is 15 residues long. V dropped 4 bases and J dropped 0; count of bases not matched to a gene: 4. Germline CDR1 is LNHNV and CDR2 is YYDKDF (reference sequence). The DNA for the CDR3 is TGTGCCACCAGCATGGGGGACAGGGACTCCTACGAGCAGTACTTC. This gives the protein CATSMGDRDSYEQYF.

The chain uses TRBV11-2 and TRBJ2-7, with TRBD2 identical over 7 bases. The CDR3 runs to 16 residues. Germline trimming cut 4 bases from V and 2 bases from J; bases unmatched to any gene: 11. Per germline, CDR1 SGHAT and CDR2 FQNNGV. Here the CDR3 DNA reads TGTGCCAGCAGCTCCCTTCGGGGAGCGGGGACCTACGAGCAGTACTTC. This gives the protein CASSSLRGAGTYEQYF.

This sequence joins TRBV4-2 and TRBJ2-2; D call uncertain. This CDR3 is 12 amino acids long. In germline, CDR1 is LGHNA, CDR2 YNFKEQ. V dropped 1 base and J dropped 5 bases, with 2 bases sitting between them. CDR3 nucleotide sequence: TGTGCCAGCAGCCAAGTTACCGGGGAGCTGTTTTTT. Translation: CASSQVTGELFF.

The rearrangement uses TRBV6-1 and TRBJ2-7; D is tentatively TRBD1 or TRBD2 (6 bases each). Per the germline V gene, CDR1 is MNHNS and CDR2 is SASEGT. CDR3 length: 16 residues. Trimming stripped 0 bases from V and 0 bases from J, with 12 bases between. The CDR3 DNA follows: TGTGCCAGCAGTGAAGCTGGGGGGCCAAACTCCTACGAGCAGTACTTC. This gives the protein CASSEAGGPNSYEQYF.

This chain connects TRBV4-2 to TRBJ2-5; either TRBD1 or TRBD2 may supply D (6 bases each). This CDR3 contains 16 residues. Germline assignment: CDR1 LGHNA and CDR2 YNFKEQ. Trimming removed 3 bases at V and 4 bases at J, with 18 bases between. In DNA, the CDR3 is TGTGCCAGCAGCCATCCTAAGGGGGACTTGAGAGAGACCCAGTACTTC. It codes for CASSHPKGDLRETQYF.